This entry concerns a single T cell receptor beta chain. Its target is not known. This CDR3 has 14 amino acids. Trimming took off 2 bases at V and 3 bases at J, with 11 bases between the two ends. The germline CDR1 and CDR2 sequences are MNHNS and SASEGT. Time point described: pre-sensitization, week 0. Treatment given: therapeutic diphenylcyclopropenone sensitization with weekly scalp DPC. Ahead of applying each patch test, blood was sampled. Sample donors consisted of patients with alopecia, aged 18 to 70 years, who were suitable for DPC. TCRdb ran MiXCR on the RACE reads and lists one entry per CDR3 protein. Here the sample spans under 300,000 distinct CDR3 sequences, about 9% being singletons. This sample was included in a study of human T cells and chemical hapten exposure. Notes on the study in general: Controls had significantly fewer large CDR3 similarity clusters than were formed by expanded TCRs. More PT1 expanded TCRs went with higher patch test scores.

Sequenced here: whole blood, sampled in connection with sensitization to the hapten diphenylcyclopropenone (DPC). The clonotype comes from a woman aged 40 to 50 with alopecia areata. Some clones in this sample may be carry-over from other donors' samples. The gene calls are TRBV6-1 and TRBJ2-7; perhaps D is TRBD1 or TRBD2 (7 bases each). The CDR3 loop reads CASSEPGGDYEQYF. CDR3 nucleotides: TGTGCCAGCAGTGAACCAGGGGGGGACTACGAGCAGTACTTC.